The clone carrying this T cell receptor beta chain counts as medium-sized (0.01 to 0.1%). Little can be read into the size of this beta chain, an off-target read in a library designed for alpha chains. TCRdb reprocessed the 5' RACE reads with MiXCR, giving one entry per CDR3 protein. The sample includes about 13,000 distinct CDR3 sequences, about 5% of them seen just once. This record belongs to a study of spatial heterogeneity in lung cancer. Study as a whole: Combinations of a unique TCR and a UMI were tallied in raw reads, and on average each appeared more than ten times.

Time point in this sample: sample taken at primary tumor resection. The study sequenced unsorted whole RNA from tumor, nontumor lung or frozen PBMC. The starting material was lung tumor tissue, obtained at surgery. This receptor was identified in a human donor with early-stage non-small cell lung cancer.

CDR3 residues: CASSRLSGSQVNEQFF. CDR3 DNA: TGCGCCAGCAGCCGTCTATCGGGGTCCCAAGTCAATGAGCAGTTCTTC. This chain connects TRBV4-1 to TRBJ2-1, with D perhaps matching TRBD2 (5 bases). Germline CDR1 and CDR2: MGHRA and YSYEKL. Trimming cost V 4 bases and J 6 bases, with 19 bases left between them. The CDR3 is 16 amino acids.